The clone carrying this T cell receptor (beta chain) showed up many times. These data come from a study of regulatory T cells in long-lasting Graves disease. Study-wide context: Under 3 months of antithyroid drugs had been taken by newly diagnosed Graves' patients.

This sample's time point: newly diagnosed GD, antithyroid drugs for less than 3 months. PBMCs provided the RNA from which the TCR library was made. Sequencing libraries for TCR beta were prepared with iRepertoire HTBI primers and Arm-PCR of CDR3 regions. TCRdb re-called the multiplex PCR reads through MiXCR, storing one row per CDR3 protein. The sample shows approximately 560,000 distinct CDR3 sequences, 15% to 20% of them seen only once. This CDR3 has 16 residues. V was cut by 2 bases and J by 4 bases, with 17 bases left in between. The V gene's germline CDR1 is MDHEN and CDR2 SYDVKM. The sample was also reused in another study, on T cells in Graves' hyperthyroidism and ophthalmopathy. That paper notes: Recently diagnosed hyperthyroidism of less than 2 months' duration affected patients aged 18 to 65. Researchers ran a first-round RT-PCR on the TCR CDR3 using the HTBI primer set.

The chain is built from TRBV28 and TRBJ1-1; a possible D gene is TRBD1 (6 bases). Specimen: peripheral blood mononuclear cells (PBMCs), collected at new diagnosis, from a patient treated with antithyroid drugs. The origin of this receptor is a man aged 18 to 35 with Graves disease. The CDR3 region is CASSLPSGGAGTEAFF. CDR3 nucleotides: TGTGCCAGCAGTTTACCTTCCGGGGGGGCAGGCACTGAAGCTTTCTTT.